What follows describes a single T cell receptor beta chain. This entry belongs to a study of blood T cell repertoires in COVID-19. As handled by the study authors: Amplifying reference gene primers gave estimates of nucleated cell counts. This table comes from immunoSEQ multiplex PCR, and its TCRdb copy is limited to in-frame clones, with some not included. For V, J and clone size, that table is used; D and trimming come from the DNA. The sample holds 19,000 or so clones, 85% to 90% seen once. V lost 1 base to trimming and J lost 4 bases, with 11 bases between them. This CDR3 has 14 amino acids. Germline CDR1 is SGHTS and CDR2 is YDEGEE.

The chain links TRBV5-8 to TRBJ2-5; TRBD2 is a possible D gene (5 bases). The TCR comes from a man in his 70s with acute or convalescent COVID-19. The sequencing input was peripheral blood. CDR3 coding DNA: TGTGCCAGCAGCTTGTTAACTAGATTAGAGACCCAGTACTTC. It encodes CASSLLTRLETQYF. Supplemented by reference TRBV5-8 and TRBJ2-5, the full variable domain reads EAGVTQSPTHLIKTRGQQATLRCSPISGHTSVYWYQQALGLGLQFLLWYDEGEERNRGNFPPRFSGRQFPNYSSELNVNALELEDSALYLCASSLLTRLETQYFGPGTRLLVL.